This T cell receptor (beta chain) was obtained from a study of T-cell memory formation after mild COVID-19. Study-wide background: TCR clusters mostly belonged to single donors. Broader study findings: Cross-reactive memory seemingly joined, as some responding clones were found in pre-infection memory. Balance between CD4 and CD8 was seen in clones contracting day 15 to 85, and a CD4+ lean was seen in later expanders.

This clonotype was detected many times. Its target is unknown. Barcoded TCR alpha and TCR beta cDNA libraries with UMIs came from 5'RACE using constant-segment primers. Using its own MiXCR run on the 5' RACE reads, TCRdb lists one record per CDR3 protein. The repertoire holds a few hundred thousand distinct CDR3 sequences, with approximately 19% as singletons. The source material was PBMCs or a T cell subset sorted from them (not recorded which). The receptor's source is a man aged 18 to 29 who had mild COVID-19 (a few samples of this study predate the infection). Cell type and time point are not known.

CDR3 sequence reads: CASSFDRGVTYEQYF. CDR3 coding DNA: TGCGCCAGCAGCTTCGACAGGGGGGTCACCTACGAGCAGTACTTC. This sequence joins TRBV5-1 and TRBJ2-7; 9 nucleotides align to TRBD1. Germline V lookup: CDR1 SGHRS, CDR2 YFSETQ. V trimming: 2 bases; J trimming: 2 bases; junction bases outside the gene matches: 5. This CDR3 is 15 amino acids long.